Below are 27 T cell receptor beta chains sequenced from a single sample in a study of T cells in Graves' hyperthyroidism and ophthalmopathy. Amplification of TCR beta CDR3 regions used RNA as the template. The HTBI primer set served for first-round RT-PCR of the TCR CDR3. MiXCR was run by TCRdb on the multiplex PCR reads, yielding one entry per CDR3 protein. The repertoire holds approximately 510,000 distinct CDR3 sequences, with about 45% as singletons. The sample was peripheral blood or thyroid tissue (not recorded which). These receptors all stem from an adult woman with Graves' disease, either hyperthyroidism or ophthalmopathy (not recorded which).

The CDR3 loop reads CASSQVIGTFQAGELFF. The DNA of the CDR3 is TGTGCCAGCAGCCAAGTAATTGGGACGTTTCAGGCGGGGGAGCTGTTTTTT. This sequence joins TRBV14 and TRBJ2-2; D may be TRBD1 or TRBD2 (5 bases each). The V end lost 1 base, the J end lost 8 bases, and 20 bases lay between the germline ends. Germline values: CDR1 SGHDN, CDR2 FVKESK. The CDR3 sequence is 17 residues long.

Remarks on this clonotype: Because the CDR3 is missing its conserved closing phenylalanine or tryptophan, this is likely a read error. Because the CDR3's place on the DNA is in doubt, the DNA is left out and the CDR3 is given as listed by TCRdb. V is TRBV7-9 and J is TRBJ2-6; TRBD2 is the table's D call, not checked against the DNA. Counting both end residues, the CDR3 totals 8 amino acids. CDR1 and CDR2 (germline): SEHNR, FQNEAQ (reference sequence). CDR3 sequence: CASSLGDQ.

With regard to this clonotype: This may arise from a read error, as a much more abundant clone is one base away. V is TRBV20-1 and J is TRBJ2-2, with 7 bases matching TRBD2. From germline, CDR1 is DFQATT and CDR2 SNEGSKA (reference sequence). CDR3 length: 15 amino acids. The CDR3 nucleotides read TGCAGTGCTAGAGATTACGGGGGAGGGCGCGGGGAGCTGCTTTTT. It encodes CSARDYGGGRGELLF.

Worth noting for this clonotype: Because the CDR3 is missing its conserved closing phenylalanine or tryptophan, this is likely a read error. The DNA is omitted, as the CDR3 cannot be located on it reliably, and the CDR3 follows TCRdb's listing. The gene calls are TRBV7-2 and TRBJ2-6; TRBD2, the D gene given by the table, was not confirmed from the DNA. The CDR3 has 11 residues if both end residues are counted. The germline gives CDR1 SGHTA, CDR2 FQGNSA. The CDR3 is CASSATGPKNT.

Only a few counts were recorded for this clonotype. This chain links TRBV11-3 with TRBJ2-2; the D gene could be TRBD1 or TRBD2 (5 bases each). This CDR3 has 14 amino acids. V was pared by 1 base and J by 8 bases, with 11 bases between. Germline V CDR1 and CDR2: SGHNT, YENEEA. The CDR3 sequence is CASSLVGTPGELFF. DNA of the CDR3: TGTGCCAGCAGCTTAGTTGGGACCCCTGGGGAGCTGTTTTTT.

The chain couples TRBV15 to TRBJ1-5, with a weak D call TRBD1 (5 bases). V shed 3 bases and J shed 7 bases, with 22 bases lying between them. Germline V CDR1 and CDR2: LNHNV, YYDKDF (reference sequence). The CDR3 length is 17 residues. CDR3 amino acids: CATSSYELDGAGQPQHF. In DNA form, the CDR3 reads TGTGCCACCAGCAGTTATGAACTGGACGGGGCTGGACAGCCCCAGCATTTT. Full variable domain (remainder filled in from reference TRBV15 and TRBJ1-5): DAMVIQNPRYQVTQFGKPVTLSCSQTLNHNVMYWYQQKSSQAPKLLFHYYDKDFNNEADTPDNFQSRRPNTSFCFLDIRSPGLGDTAMYLCATSSYELDGAGQPQHFGDGTRLSIL.

Turning to this clonotype: A much larger clone is a single base away; this may be a read error. The rearrangement joins TRBV7-2 to TRBJ2-7; D might be TRBD2 (5 bases). Trimming cost V 1 base and J 3 bases, with 10 bases left between them. Germline CDR1 is SGHTA and CDR2 is FQGNSA. This CDR3 region has 14 residues. CDR3 sequence (DNA): TGTGCCAGCAGCTTAGTAGCGACTTACTACGAGCAGTACTTC. Residues: CASSLVATYYEQYF.

The rearrangement joins TRBV30 to TRBJ1-2, with D perhaps matching TRBD1 (5 bases). The CDR3 loop spans 14 amino acids. The germline gives CDR1 GTSNPN, CDR2 SVGIG (reference sequence). The V end lost 0 bases, the J end lost 13 bases, and 21 bases lay between the germline ends. Here the CDR3 DNA reads TGTGCCTGGAGTGTAAGAATAGGCGACAGCGTAATCACCTTC. Translation: CAWSVRIGDSVITF.

This chain joins TRBV6-1 and TRBJ1-5, with D unclear. Trimming took 1 base from V and 5 from J, leaving 9 bases between them. This CDR3 spans 14 amino acids. From germline, CDR1 is MNHNS and CDR2 SASEGT. The CDR3: CASSEGASHQPQHF. CDR3 nucleotide sequence: TGTGCCAGCAGTGAAGGGGCATCCCATCAGCCCCAGCATTTT.

This clonotype was seen more than once but under ten times. J is TRBJ1-5 and V is TRBV12-3 or TRBV12-4; TRBD1 agrees at 11 bases. The CDR3 is made up of 16 amino acids. J lost 7 bases, V lost 4 bases, and 9 bases had no gene match. The CDR3 DNA follows: TGTGCCAGCAGTTATCGACCGGGACAGGGGGGCCAGCCCCAGCATTTT. This encodes CASSYRPGQGGQPQHF.

The table lists this clonotype with a few counts. The J gene is TRBJ2-7, the V gene TRBV15; 10 positions agree with TRBD2. Germline V CDR1 and CDR2: LNHNV, YYDKDF (reference sequence). CDR3 size: 15 residues. Trimming removed 4 bases from V and 2 bases from J; junction bases left unmatched: 5. The CDR3 sequence: CATSNALAGAYEQYF. Here the CDR3 DNA reads TGTGCCACCAGCAACGCCCTAGCGGGGGCCTACGAGCAGTACTTC. Variable domain in full (rest from reference TRBV15 and TRBJ2-7): DAMVIQNPRYQVTQFGKPVTLSCSQTLNHNVMYWYQQKSSQAPKLLFHYYDKDFNNEADTPDNFQSRRPNTSFCFLDIRSPGLGDTAMYLCATSNALAGAYEQYFGPGTRLTVT.

This clonotype was detected many times. V usage is TRBV20-1 and J usage is TRBJ2-6; D not resolved. Germline V lookup: CDR1 DFQATT, CDR2 SNEGSKA (reference sequence). The CDR3 is made up of 13 amino acids. Trimming stripped 4 bases from V and 1 base from J, with 5 bases between. The CDR3 loop reads CSAMKSGANVLTF. DNA of the CDR3: TGCAGTGCTATGAAGTCTGGGGCCAACGTCCTGACTTTC.

This chain links TRBV7-2 with TRBJ1-4, with TRBD1 as a possible D gene (6 bases). V dropped 5 bases and J dropped 7 bases, with 26 bases sitting between them. Germline values: CDR1 SGHTA, CDR2 FQGNSA. This CDR3 spans 18 amino acids. The CDR3 nucleotides are TGTGCCAGCAGCCTTGGGGGCGTCAGGGGAAGCTCTTCTGAAAAACTGTTTTTT. Translation: CASSLGGVRGSSSEKLFF.

A note on this clonotype: This CDR3 is missing its conserved last phenylalanine or tryptophan, likely due to a read error. The DNA is omitted, as the CDR3 cannot be located on it reliably, and the CDR3 follows TCRdb's listing. V gene TRBV20-1 combines with J gene TRBJ2-2; the table's TRBD2 call for D was not verified on the DNA. The V gene's germline CDR1 is DFQATT and CDR2 SNEGSKA (reference sequence). Including both end residues, the CDR3 is 11 amino acids long. CDR3: CSAQEGRLAGV.

The V and J genes are TRBV10-3 and TRBJ2-5, with 10 positions matching TRBD1. Trimming took 4 bases from V and 4 from J; bases not matched to a gene: 6. Germline CDR1 reads ENHRY; CDR2 reads SYGVKD. The CDR3 sequence is 15 residues long. The CDR3: CAISGDRDRGETQYF. As DNA, the CDR3 is TGTGCCATCAGTGGGGACCGGGACAGGGGAGAGACCCAGTACTTC.

The chain carries TRBV7-9 and TRBJ2-7; TRBD2 matches at 10 bases. Germline V gives CDR1 SEHNR, CDR2 FQNEAQ (reference sequence). CDR3 length: 15 amino acids. V was clipped by 5 bases and J by 3 bases; unmatched bases: 7. CDR3 region: CASSPGVAGGYEQYF. Written as DNA, the CDR3 is TGTGCCAGCAGCCCCGGGGTAGCGGGGGGCTACGAGCAGTACTTC.

This clonotype was seen a handful of times. The V gene is TRBV10-2, the J gene TRBJ2-7; D is undetermined. The ends were cut back, 8 bases at V and 5 bases at J, with 7 bases in the middle. CDR1 and CDR2 (germline): WSHSY, SAAADI. The CDR3 runs to 10 residues. CDR3 sequence: CASGFDEQYF. CDR3 nucleotide sequence: TGCGCCAGCGGTTTCGACGAGCAGTACTTC.

J is TRBJ1-1 and V is TRBV7-9; TRBD1 agrees at 9 bases. J gave up 4 bases and V 5 bases, and 5 bases lay outside the gene matches. This CDR3 has 14 residues. Germline assignment: CDR1 SEHNR and CDR2 FQNEAQ (reference sequence). CDR3 residues: CASSAQTGGTEAFF. The CDR3 coding sequence is TGTGCCAGCAGCGCCCAGACAGGGGGCACTGAAGCTTTCTTT. The full variable domain, with the rest looked up from reference TRBV7-9 and TRBJ1-1, is DTGVSQNPRHKITKRGQNVTFRCDPISEHNRLYWYRQTLGQGPEFLTYFQNEAQLEKSRLLSDRFSAERPKGSFSTLEIQRTEQGDSAMYLCASSAQTGGTEAFFGQGTRLTVV.

V is TRBV10-3 and J is TRBJ1-2, with 7 bases lining up with TRBD1. With V trimmed by 10 bases and J by 0 bases, 5 bases remained unmatched. The CDR3 is 13 residues long. Germline assignment: CDR1 ENHRY and CDR2 SYGVKD. CDR3 residues: CASAGQTNYGYTF. CDR3 in DNA: TGTGCCAGTGCGGGACAGACTAACTATGGCTACACCTTC.

This chain joins TRBV10-3 and TRBJ1-3, with D perhaps TRBD1 (5 bases). The V end was cut by 6 bases, the J end by 0 bases, with 12 bases between. Germline-derived CDR1 and CDR2 are ENHRY and SYGVKD. The CDR3 contains 15 residues. The CDR3 sequence: CAIRGGHHSGNTIYF. In DNA, the CDR3 is TGTGCCATCAGGGGAGGACACCACTCTGGAAACACCATATATTTT.

V gene TRBV28 combines with J gene TRBJ1-4; a weak D match, TRBD1 (6 bases). The CDR3 consists of 13 residues. The V end lost 8 bases, the J end lost 8 bases, and 15 bases lay between the germline ends. The germline V gene has CDR1 MDHEN and CDR2 SYDVKM. The CDR3 protein is CASARGASEKLFF. CDR3 bases: TGTGCCAGCGCGAGGGGGGCTTCGGAAAAACTGTTTTTT. Variable domain in full (rest from reference TRBV28 and TRBJ1-4): DVKVTQSSRYLVKRTGEKVFLECVQDMDHENMFWYRQDPGLGLRLIYFSYDVKMKEKGDIPEGYSVSREKKERFSLILESASTNQTSMYLCASARGASEKLFFGSGTQLSVL.

The chain uses TRBV12-3 or TRBV12-4 and TRBJ1-3; no firm D call. The germline V and J ends were trimmed by 7 bases and 4 bases, with 11 bases remaining between them. CDR3 length: 13 amino acids. The CDR3 region has the DNA TGTGCCAGCACCTTCGCGACCGGAAACACCATATATTTT. It is translated as CASTFATGNTIYF.

This clonotype was seen just once. This chain uses TRBV11-2 with TRBJ1-6; 7 bases line up with TRBD1. Looked up from germline, CDR1 is SGHAT and CDR2 is FQNNGV. V was clipped by 5 bases and J by 9 bases; unmatched bases: 4. This CDR3 comprises 13 residues. DNA for the CDR3: TGTGCCAGCAGCAGTCGGGACAGTTCACCCCTCCACTTT. Protein: CASSSRDSSPLHF.

At least ten counts were recorded for this clonotype. The CDR3 sequence is CAISESITTGELFF. As DNA, the CDR3 is TGTGCCATCAGTGAGTCCATAACCACCGGGGAGCTGTTTTTT. The genes are TRBV10-3 and TRBJ2-2; D is unresolved. The length of the CDR3 is 14 residues. Germline V CDR1 and CDR2: ENHRY, SYGVKD. The V and J ends lost 0 bases and 4 bases respectively, with 6 bases between them.

The chain couples TRBV20-1 to TRBJ2-2; TRBD2 matches 7 bases. The junction had 9 bases not matched to a gene; V was cut back by 5 bases and J by 3 bases. The CDR3 loop spans 15 amino acids. CDR1 DFQATT and CDR2 SNEGSKA come from the germline V gene (reference sequence). The CDR3 region is CSAAMGGSHTGELFF. In DNA form, the CDR3 reads TGCAGTGCTGCCATGGGCGGGAGTCACACCGGGGAGCTGTTTTTT.

The chain combines TRBV15 with TRBJ1-2; D perhaps matches TRBD1 (5 bases). Germline V gene data show CDR1 as LNHNV and CDR2 as YYDKDF (reference sequence). With 3 bases removed from V and 8 bases from J, the gap between germline ends came to 25 bases. The CDR3 is made up of 17 amino acids. CDR3 in amino acids: CATSSPNTLGSRGGYTF. The CDR3 DNA is TGTGCCACCAGCAGCCCCAACACGTTGGGGAGCCGGGGCGGCTACACCTTC.

The V gene is TRBV11-2, the J gene TRBJ1-4, with no clear D. Germline lookup yields CDR1 SGHAT and CDR2 FQNNGV. The V end was cut by 3 bases, the J end by 11 bases, with 7 bases between. The CDR3 spans 11 residues. CDR3 region: CASSFQSKLFF. CDR3 DNA: TGTGCCAGCAGCTTCCAAAGCAAACTGTTTTTT.